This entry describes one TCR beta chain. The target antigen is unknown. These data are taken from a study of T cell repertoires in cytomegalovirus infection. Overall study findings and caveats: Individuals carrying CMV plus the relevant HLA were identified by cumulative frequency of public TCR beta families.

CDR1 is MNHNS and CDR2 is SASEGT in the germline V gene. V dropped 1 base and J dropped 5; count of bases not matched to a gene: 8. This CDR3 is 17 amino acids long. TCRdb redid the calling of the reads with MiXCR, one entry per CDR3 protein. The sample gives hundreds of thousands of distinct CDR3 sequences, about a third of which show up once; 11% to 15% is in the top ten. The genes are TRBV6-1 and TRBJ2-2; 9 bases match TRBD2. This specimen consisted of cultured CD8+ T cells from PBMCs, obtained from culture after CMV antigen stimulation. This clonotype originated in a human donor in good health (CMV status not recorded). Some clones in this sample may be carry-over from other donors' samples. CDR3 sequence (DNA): TGTGCCAGCAGTGAAGAGGGCGGGGGGGCCTTGACCGGGGAGCTGTTTTTT. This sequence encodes CASSEEGGGALTGELFF.